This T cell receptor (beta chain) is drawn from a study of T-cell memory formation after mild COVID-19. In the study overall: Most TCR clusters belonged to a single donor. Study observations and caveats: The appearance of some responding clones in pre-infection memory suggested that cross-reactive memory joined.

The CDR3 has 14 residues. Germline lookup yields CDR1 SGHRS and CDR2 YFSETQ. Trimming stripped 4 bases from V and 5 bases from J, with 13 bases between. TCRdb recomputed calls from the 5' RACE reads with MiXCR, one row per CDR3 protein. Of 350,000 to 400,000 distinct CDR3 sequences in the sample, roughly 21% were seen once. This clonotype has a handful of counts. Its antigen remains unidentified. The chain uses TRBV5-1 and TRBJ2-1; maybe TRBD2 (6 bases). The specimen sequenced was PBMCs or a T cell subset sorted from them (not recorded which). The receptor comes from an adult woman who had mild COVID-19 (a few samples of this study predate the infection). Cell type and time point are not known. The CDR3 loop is CASSTGDGHNEQFF. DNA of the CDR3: TGCGCCAGCAGCACGGGGGACGGACACAATGAGCAGTTCTTC. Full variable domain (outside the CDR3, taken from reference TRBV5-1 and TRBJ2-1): KAGVTQTPRYLIKTRGQQVTLSCSPISGHRSVSWYQQTPGQGLQFLFEYFSETQRNKGNFPGRFSGRQFSNSRSEMNVSTLELGDSALYLCASSTGDGHNEQFFGPGTRLTVL.